A selection of T cell receptor beta chains follows, all from one sample in a study of lymphopenia after photon versus proton radiotherapy. Profiled with immunoSEQ multiplex PCR; TCRdb holds only in-frame clones, not every one. In the table there are about 28,000 clones, 81% of which are singletons. Sample: peripheral blood, taken from a patient treated with photon-based radiotherapy. These receptors were taken from a man in his fifties with gastric cancer. CDR3s include the opening cysteine and the closing phenylalanine or tryptophan. The order of the fields is clone size, J gene, D gene, V gene, CDR3 DNA, CDR3 protein. A D gene is named only where the DNA matches it firmly. The listing skips clone size in some rows; elsewhere it reads once, few, many or a size class.

>NA|TRBJ2-6|NA|TRBV11-3
TGTGCCAGCAGCCCCTCCTCTGGGGCCAACGTCCTGACTTTC
CASSPSSGANVLTF
>NA|TRBJ2-7|NA|TRBV29-1
TGCAGCGTTGAAGTTCCGGGACGGATCTACGAGCAGTACTTC
CSVEVPGRIYEQYF
>NA|TRBJ1-5|TRBD1|TRBV7-8
TGTGCCAGCAGCTTACGAGGGGGCGCGGGGGATCAGCCCCAGCATTTT
CASSLRGGAGDQPQHF
>few|TRBJ1-6|NA|TRBV11-2
TGTGCCAGCAGCTTGGCGGCAGGTTATAATTCACCCCTCCACTTT
CASSLAAGYNSPLHF
>NA|TRBJ1-4|NA|TRBV18
TGTGCCAGCTCACCAGGCAGGAGTCGGGGTGAAAAACTGTTTTTT
CASSPGRSRGEKLFF
>NA|TRBJ2-2|TRBD2|TRBV5-1
TGCGCCAGCAGCTCCAGACTAGCGGGGGGTTCGAACACCGGGGAGCTGTTTTTT
CASSSRLAGGSNTGELFF
>NA|TRBJ2-4|TRBD2|TRBV7-3
TGTGCCAGCAGCCTAAGAGGCGGGGGGCAGTACTTC
CASSLRGGGQYF
>few|TRBJ1-3|NA|TRBV9
TGTGCCAGCAGCGTAGGAGCCGGAATCGGAAACACCATATATTTT
CASSVGAGIGNTIYF
>NA|TRBJ2-6|TRBD1|TRBV7-3
TGTGCCAGCACCCGAAACAGGGGGACTTCTGGGGCCAACGTCCTGACTTTC
CASTRNRGTSGANVLTF
>NA|TRBJ1-6|NA|TRBV2
TGTGCCAGCATACCGGGACTAACCTCCTATAATTCACCCCTCCACTTT
CASIPGLTSYNSPLHF
>NA|TRBJ2-1|TRBD1|TRBV6-4
TGTGCCAGCAGTGACTCAGGGACAGGGGAGGTGGGTGAGCAGTTCTTC
CASSDSGTGEVGEQFF
>NA|TRBJ2-7|NA|TRBV19
TGTGCCAGTAGTATAGGCTGGGGAGACGAGCAGTACTTC
CASSIGWGDEQYF
>NA|TRBJ2-3|NA|TRBV27
TGTGCCAGCAGTTGGTCCCAGACTAGCACAGATACGCAGTATTTT
CASSWSQTSTDTQYF
>NA|TRBJ2-6|TRBD1|TRBV11-2
TGTGCCAGCAGCTTAGAGGGACAGGGGACTAACGTCCTGACTTTC
CASSLEGQGTNVLTF
>NA|TRBJ1-2|NA|TRBV10-2
TGCGCCAGCAGTGAGTCGCGGAGGGCTCACAACTATGGCTACACCTTC
CASSESRRAHNYGYTF
>NA|TRBJ2-2|NA|TRBV10-1
TGCGCCAGCAGTACCGGGGGCCTCAACACCGGGGAGCTGTTTTTT
CASSTGGLNTGELFF
>NA|TRBJ2-5|NA|TRBV9
TGTGCCAGCAGCCCCCGTCTCCAAGAGACCCAGTACTTC
CASSPRLQETQYF
>once|TRBJ2-1|NA|TRBV9
TGTGCCAGCAGCGTAGGAAGTAATGAGCAGTTCTTC
CASSVGSNEQFF
>few|TRBJ2-3|TRBD1|TRBV27
TGTGCCAGCAGTTTAAGGGGACAGGGGATTGCAGATACGCAGTATTTT
CASSLRGQGIADTQYF
>NA|TRBJ2-2|NA|TRBV7-9
TGTGCCAGCAGCTTATCGGGGTCCGGGGAGCTGTTTTTT
CASSLSGSGELFF
>NA|TRBJ2-7|TRBD2|TRBV7-6
TGTGCCAGCAGCCCCGGACTAGCGGGGATCTACGAGCAGTACTTC
CASSPGLAGIYEQYF
>NA|TRBJ1-2|TRBD1|TRBV6-1
TGTGCCAGCAGTGTGGACAGGGGAGGCTATGGCTACACCTTC
CASSVDRGGYGYTF
>NA|TRBJ2-1|NA|TRBV4-1
TGCGCCAGCAGCCCCGGACAGAGCGAGCAGTTCTTC
CASSPGQSEQFF
>NA|TRBJ2-3|NA|TRBV6-5
TGTGCCAGCACCCAGGGTCAGAACACAGATACGCAGTATTTT
CASTQGQNTDTQYF
>NA|TRBJ1-5|NA|TRBV7-8
TGTGCCAGCAGCTTAGTCCCCGGGAACAATCAGCCCCAGCATTTT
CASSLVPGNNQPQHF
>NA|TRBJ2-5|NA|TRBV27
TGTGCCAGCAGTTTTACGGCTCAAGAGACCCAGTACTTC
CASSFTAQETQYF
>few|TRBJ2-3|TRBD1|TRBV6-5
TGTGCCAGCAGTCGGACAGGGGGCCAGCTGGGTACGCAGTATTTT
CASSRTGGQLGTQYF
>NA|TRBJ1-5|NA|TRBV28
TGTGCCAGCAGTTTTGGTACTCAGCCCCAGCATTTT
CASSFGTQPQHF
>NA|TRBJ2-2|NA|TRBV11-2
TGTGCCAGCGCGGGGCCCAACACCGGGGAGCTGTTTTTT
CASAGPNTGELFF
>NA|TRBJ2-7|NA|TRBV2
TGTGCCAGCAGTGCACAGGGCTCCTACGAGCAGTACTTC
CASSAQGSYEQYF
>NA|TRBJ2-5|NA|TRBV5-1
TGCGCCAGCAGCTTGGCGGAGACCCAGTACTTC
CASSLAETQYF